This T cell receptor (beta chain) was documented in a study of blood T cell repertoires in COVID-19. Whole-study context: Samples representing acute and convalescent COVID-19 were sourced from the United States, Italy and Spain.

In the original analysis: Estimated nucleated cell counts came from reference gene primer amplification. The data were produced by immunoSEQ multiplex PCR, yet TCRdb's version contains in-frame clones alone and is incomplete. V and J calls and clone size follow that table, whereas D and trimming were derived from the DNA. The sample lists roughly 89,000 clones; roughly 80% were seen once. Sequenced sample: peripheral blood. This sequence was found in a woman of 80 years or more with acute or convalescent COVID-19.

CDR3 DNA: TGTGCCAGTAGTATGGGCGGGCAGGGGGCTAACTATGGCTACACCTTC. As protein: CASSMGGQGANYGYTF. The chain uses TRBV19 and TRBJ1-2; 7 bases line up with TRBD1. CDR3 size: 16 residues. V shed 3 bases and J 0 bases; nucleotides not matched to a gene: 7. Germline V gene data show CDR1 as LNHDA and CDR2 as SQIVND (reference sequence).